The T cell receptor (beta chain) described here comes from a study of shared clonotypes between healthy human individuals. Positive CCR7 selection of CD45RO-negative cells yielded the naive CD8 cells, and terminally differentiated effector memory CD45RA+ cells were excluded. This CDR3 is 12 amino acids long. Germline V gene data show CDR1 as SEHNR and CDR2 as FQNEAQ (reference sequence). V was cut by 7 bases and J by 6 bases, with 12 bases left in between. Points on this clone: Its antigen is currently unknown.

Method: immunoSEQ multiplex PCR; TCRdb's copy keeps in-frame clones and lacks some. Counted here are 750,000 to 1,000,000 clones, 85% to 95% occurring once; the ten biggest clones make up under 30%. Study-level results: Sharing across four donors was highest in naive CD4 (around 5%) and lowest in memory CD8 (roughly 0.4%). Clonotypes not shared had lower generation probabilities than those common to all four donors. Naive subsets usually exceeded memory subsets in estimated richness.

The source is a man younger than 40 in good health. The sequenced sample was naive CD8+ T cells sorted from blood. The J gene is TRBJ1-2, the V gene TRBV7-9, with D perhaps matching TRBD1 (6 bases). CDR3 DNA: TGTGCCAGCATGTGGGGGGCCGATGGCTACACCTTC. Protein product: CASMWGADGYTF.